This T cell receptor beta chain stems from a study of T-cell memory formation after mild COVID-19. Study information: In these data, TCR clusters were largely donor specific.

General study points: Contracting CD4+ clones sat mainly in CM and EM; CD8+ in EMRA. Prior to infection, memory already included some responding clones, suggesting cross-reactive memory joined.

Concerning this clonotype itself: Antigen specificity is unknown.

The authors produced TCR alpha and TCR beta cDNA libraries with sample barcodes and UMIs by 5'RACE using constant-segment primers. TCRdb fed the 5' RACE reads into MiXCR, producing one record per CDR3 protein. The sample has under 250,000 distinct CDR3 sequences; about 16% are singletons. The sequence derives from an adult woman who had mild COVID-19 (a few samples of this study predate the infection). Cell type and time point are not known. Sequencing was done on a sample of PBMCs or a T cell subset sorted from them (not recorded which).

The CDR3 nucleotides are TGTGCCAGCAGCTCAACCAGGGGATTCTATGGCTACACCTTC. Translation: CASSSTRGFYGYTF. The chain recombines TRBV5-6 with TRBJ1-2; D might be TRBD1 (6 bases). The CDR3 length is 14 residues. CDR1 is SGHDT, CDR2 YYEEEE, per germline. V shed 3 bases and J shed 4 bases, with 13 bases lying between them.